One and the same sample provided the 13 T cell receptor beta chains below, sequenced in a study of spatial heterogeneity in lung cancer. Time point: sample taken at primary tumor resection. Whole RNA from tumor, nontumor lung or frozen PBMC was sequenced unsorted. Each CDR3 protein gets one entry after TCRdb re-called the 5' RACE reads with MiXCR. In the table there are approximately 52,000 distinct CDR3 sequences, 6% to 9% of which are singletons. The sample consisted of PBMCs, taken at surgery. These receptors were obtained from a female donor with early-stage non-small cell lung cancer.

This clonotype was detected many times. The CDR3 here is CASSQGGEQFF. The DNA for the CDR3 is TGTGCCAGCAGCCAAGGAGGAGAGCAGTTCTTC. The chain has TRBV3-1 and TRBJ2-1; D uncertain. CDR3 length: 11 amino acids. Looked up from germline, CDR1 is LGHDT and CDR2 is YNNKEL (reference sequence). Trimming removed 1 base at V and 10 bases at J, with 5 bases between.

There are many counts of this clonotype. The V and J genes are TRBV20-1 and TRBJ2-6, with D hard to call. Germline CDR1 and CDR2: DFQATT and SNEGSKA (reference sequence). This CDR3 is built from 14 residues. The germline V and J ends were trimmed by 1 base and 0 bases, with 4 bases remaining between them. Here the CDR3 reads CSARGLSGANVLTF. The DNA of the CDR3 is TGCAGTGCTAGAGGCCTCTCTGGGGCCAACGTCCTGACTTTC.

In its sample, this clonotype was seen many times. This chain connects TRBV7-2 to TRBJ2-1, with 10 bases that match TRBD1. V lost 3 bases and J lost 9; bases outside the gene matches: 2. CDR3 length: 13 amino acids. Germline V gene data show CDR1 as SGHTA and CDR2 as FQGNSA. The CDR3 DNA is TGTGCCAGCAGCTTTGACAGGGGGCTTGAGCAGTTCTTC. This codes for CASSFDRGLEQFF.

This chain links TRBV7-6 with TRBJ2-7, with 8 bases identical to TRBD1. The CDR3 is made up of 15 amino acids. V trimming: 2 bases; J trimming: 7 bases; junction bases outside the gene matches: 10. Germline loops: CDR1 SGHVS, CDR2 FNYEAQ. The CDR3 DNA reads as TGTGCCAGCAGCTTAACGGGGACAGGAACTGGGGAGCAGTACTTC. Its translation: CASSLTGTGTGEQYF.

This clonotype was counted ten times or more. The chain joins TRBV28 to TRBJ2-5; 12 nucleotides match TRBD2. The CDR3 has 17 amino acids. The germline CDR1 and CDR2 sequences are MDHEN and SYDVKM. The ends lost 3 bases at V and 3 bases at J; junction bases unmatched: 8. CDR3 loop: CASSFYRTSGVEETQYF. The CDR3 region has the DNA TGTGCCAGCAGTTTCTATCGGACTAGCGGGGTTGAAGAGACCCAGTACTTC.

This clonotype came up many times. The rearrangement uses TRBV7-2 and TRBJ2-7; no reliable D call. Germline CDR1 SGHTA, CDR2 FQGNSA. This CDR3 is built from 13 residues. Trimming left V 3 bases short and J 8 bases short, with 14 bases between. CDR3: CASSLNSPLQQYF. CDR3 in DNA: TGTGCCAGCAGCTTGAATAGCCCCCTTCAGCAGTACTTC.

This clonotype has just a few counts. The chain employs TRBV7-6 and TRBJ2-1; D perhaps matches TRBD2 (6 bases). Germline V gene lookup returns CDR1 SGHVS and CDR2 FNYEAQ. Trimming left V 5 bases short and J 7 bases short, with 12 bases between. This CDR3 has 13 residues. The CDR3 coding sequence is TGTGCCAGCAGCCGGGGGAGAGGGAATGAGCAGTTCTTC. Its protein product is CASSRGRGNEQFF.

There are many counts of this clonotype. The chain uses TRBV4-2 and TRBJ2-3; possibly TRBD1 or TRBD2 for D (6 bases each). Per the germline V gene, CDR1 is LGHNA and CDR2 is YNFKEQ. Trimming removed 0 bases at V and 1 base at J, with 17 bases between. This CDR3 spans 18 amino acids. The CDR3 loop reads CASSQEPLGGVGTDTQYF. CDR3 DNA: TGTGCCAGCAGCCAAGAGCCCCTCGGGGGCGTCGGCACAGATACGCAGTATTTT.

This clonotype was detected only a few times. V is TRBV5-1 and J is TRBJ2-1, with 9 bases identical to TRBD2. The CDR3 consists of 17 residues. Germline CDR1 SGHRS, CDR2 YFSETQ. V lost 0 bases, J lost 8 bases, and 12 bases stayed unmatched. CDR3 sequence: CASSLGARPSGEDEQFF. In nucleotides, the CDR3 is TGCGCCAGCAGCTTGGGGGCGAGGCCTAGCGGGGAGGATGAGCAGTTCTTC. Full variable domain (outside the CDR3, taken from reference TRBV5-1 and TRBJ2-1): KAGVTQTPRYLIKTRGQQVTLSCSPISGHRSVSWYQQTPGQGLQFLFEYFSETQRNKGNFPGRFSGRQFSNSRSEMNVSTLELGDSALYLCASSLGARPSGEDEQFFGPGTRLTVL.

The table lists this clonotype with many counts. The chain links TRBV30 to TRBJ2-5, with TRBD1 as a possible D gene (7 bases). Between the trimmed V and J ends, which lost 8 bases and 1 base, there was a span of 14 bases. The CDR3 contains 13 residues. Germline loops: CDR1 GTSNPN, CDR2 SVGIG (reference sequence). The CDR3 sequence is CARAGQFQETQYF. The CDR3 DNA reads TGTGCCCGCGCGGGACAGTTCCAAGAGACCCAGTACTTC.

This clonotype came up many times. CDR3 protein: CASSQSDRRGTEAFF. The DNA of the CDR3 is TGCGCCAGCAGCCAATCCGACCGTAGAGGCACTGAAGCTTTCTTT. The chain uses TRBV4-1 and TRBJ1-1; D unclear. V lost 2 bases, J lost 4 bases, and 14 bases lay in between. CDR1 is MGHRA and CDR2 is YSYEKL in the germline V gene. The CDR3 has 15 residues.

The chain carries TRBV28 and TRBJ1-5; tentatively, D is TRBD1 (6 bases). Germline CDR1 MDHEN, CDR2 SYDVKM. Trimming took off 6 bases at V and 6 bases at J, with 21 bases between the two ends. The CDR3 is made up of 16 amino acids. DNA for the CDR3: TGTGCCAGCAGCCGGGCCGTGGGGGCGCCCCGTCAGCCCCAGCATTTT. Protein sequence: CASSRAVGAPRQPQHF.

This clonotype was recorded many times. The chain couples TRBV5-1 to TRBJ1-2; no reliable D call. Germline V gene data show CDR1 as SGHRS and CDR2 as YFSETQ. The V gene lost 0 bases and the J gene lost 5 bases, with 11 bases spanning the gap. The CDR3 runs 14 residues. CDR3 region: CASSLDVSGYGYTF. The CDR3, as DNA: TGCGCCAGCAGCTTGGACGTTAGCGGGTATGGCTACACCTTC.